The source of this TCR beta chain is a study of T cells in Graves' hyperthyroidism and ophthalmopathy. This clonotype was seen ten or more times. The CDR3 regions of TCR beta were amplified from RNA transcripts. Researchers ran a first-round RT-PCR on the TCR CDR3 using the HTBI primer set. MiXCR, run by TCRdb on the multiplex PCR reads, gives a single entry per CDR3 protein. The sample shows 730,000 or so distinct CDR3 sequences, 15% to 20% of them seen only once. The V segment lost 8 bases and the J segment 2 bases; nucleotides outside the gene matches: 7. The CDR3 contains 16 residues. The chain couples TRBV12-3 or TRBV12-4 to TRBJ2-3; 13 nucleotides agree with TRBD2. The sample was blood. The TCR comes from a woman aged 45-59 years with Graves' hyperthyroidism that later progressed to Graves' ophthalmopathy. Written as DNA, the CDR3 is TGTGCCAGCTCAATGACTAGCGGGGGGCTCACAGATACGCAGTATTTT. Translated, it gives CASSMTSGGLTDTQYF.